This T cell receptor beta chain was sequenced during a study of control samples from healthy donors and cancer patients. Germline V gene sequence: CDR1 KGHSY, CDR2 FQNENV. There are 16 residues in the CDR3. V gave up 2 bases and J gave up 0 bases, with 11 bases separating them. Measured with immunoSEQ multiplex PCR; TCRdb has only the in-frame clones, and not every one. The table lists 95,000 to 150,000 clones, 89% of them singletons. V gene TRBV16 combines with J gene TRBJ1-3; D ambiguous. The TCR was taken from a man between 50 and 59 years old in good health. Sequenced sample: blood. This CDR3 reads CASSQTLASSGNTIYF. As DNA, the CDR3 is TGTGCCAGCAGCCAAACCCTGGCTAGCTCTGGAAACACCATATATTTT.